This TCR beta chain was recovered during a study of CD8 T cells in Susac syndrome. Study-wide results and limits: The authors acknowledged that their TCR sequencing and HLA analysis involved a relatively small number of individuals.

Germline V CDR1 and CDR2: SGHTA, FQGNSA. Trimming stripped 5 bases from V and 1 base from J, with 6 bases between. The CDR3 covers 13 residues. Peripheral blood CD8+ and CD4+ T cells were profiled by TCR beta sequencing. The individuals used as controls were healthy donors who had been matched for both age and sex. RNA, at about 0.45 to 1 ug, was reverse transcribed with random hexamers. Coverage of TCR beta CDR3 amplification by immunoSEQ multiplex PCR extended to 54 Vbeta and 13 Jbeta. TCRdb itself ran the immunoSEQ multiplex PCR reads through MiXCR, one entry per CDR3 protein. The profile shows about 120,000 distinct CDR3 sequences, around 90% of them singletons. Points on this clonotype: Antigen unknown.

The V gene is TRBV7-2, the J gene TRBJ1-3, with a weak D call TRBD1 (5 bases). Sequencing used CD4+ T cells from PBMCs. This TCR came from a human donor in good health. The CDR3 region has the DNA TGTGCCAGCAGCGGGACGTCTGGAAACACCATATATTTT. It is translated as CASSGTSGNTIYF.